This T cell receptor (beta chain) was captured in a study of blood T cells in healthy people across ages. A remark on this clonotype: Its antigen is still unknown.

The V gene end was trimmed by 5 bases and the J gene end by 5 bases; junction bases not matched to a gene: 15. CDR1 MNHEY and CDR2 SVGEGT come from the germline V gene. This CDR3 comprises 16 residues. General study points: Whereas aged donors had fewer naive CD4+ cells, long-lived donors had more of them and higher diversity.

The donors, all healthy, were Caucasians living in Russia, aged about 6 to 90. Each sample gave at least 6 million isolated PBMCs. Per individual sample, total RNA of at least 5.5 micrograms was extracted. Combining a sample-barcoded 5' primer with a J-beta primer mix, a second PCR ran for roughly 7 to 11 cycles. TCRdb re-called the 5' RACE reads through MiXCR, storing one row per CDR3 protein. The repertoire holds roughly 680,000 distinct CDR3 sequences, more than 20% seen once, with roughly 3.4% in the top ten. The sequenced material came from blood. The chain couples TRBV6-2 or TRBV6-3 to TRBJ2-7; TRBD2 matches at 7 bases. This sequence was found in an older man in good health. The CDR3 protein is CASSPIPGGGSDEQYF. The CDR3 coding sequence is TGTGCCAGCAGTCCAATACCCGGAGGCGGGAGCGACGAGCAGTACTTC.